The T cell receptor beta chain under discussion was sequenced for a study of regulatory T cells in long-lasting Graves disease. The time point: newly diagnosed GD, antithyroid drugs for less than 3 months. PBMC-extracted RNA yielded the TCR library. This clonotype was seen a handful of times. Germline V gene sequence: CDR1 DFQATT, CDR2 SNEGSKA (reference sequence). V was cut by 0 bases and J by 0 bases, with 11 bases left in between. CDR3 length equals 15 residues. Arm-PCR of CDR3 regions with iRepertoire HTBI primers generated TCR beta libraries. TCRdb redid the calling of the multiplex PCR reads with MiXCR, one entry per CDR3 protein. The profile shows 680,000 or so distinct CDR3 sequences, roughly 15% of them singletons. These data also formed part of another study, on T cells in Graves' hyperthyroidism and ophthalmopathy.

The chain is built from TRBV20-1 and TRBJ2-5, with D perhaps TRBD1 (6 bases). The clonotype comes from a young woman with Graves disease. The sequences come from peripheral blood mononuclear cells (PBMCs), collected at new diagnosis, from a patient treated with antithyroid drugs. CDR3 coding DNA: TGCAGTGCTAGAGACCTGGACAGACACCAAGAGACCCAGTACTTC. Translated: CSARDLDRHQETQYF.